These 13 T cell receptor beta chains share one sample of origin, sequenced in a study of monozygotic twins with inflammatory bowel disease. Reprocessing the 5' RACE reads, TCRdb reports a single entry for every CDR3 protein and omits DNA. The ten top clones account for approximately 2.3%, within a sample of a few hundred thousand distinct CDR3 sequences. Sequencing was done on a sample of blood. Source of these receptors: a human donor with ulcerative colitis or Crohn's disease, or a healthy co-twin of an affected twin (not recorded which).

This chain connects TRBV6-1 to TRBJ1-5; TCRdb gives TRBD1 as the D gene, but with no DNA this cannot be confirmed. CDR3 length equals 14 residues. Germline values: CDR1 MNHNS, CDR2 SASEGT. The CDR3: CASSEMTGGQPQHF.

CDR3 amino acids: CASSLQTSGETQYF. This sequence joins TRBV7-2 and TRBJ2-5; TCRdb's D gene call, TRBD2, goes unchecked for lack of DNA. CDR3 length: 14 amino acids. Germline assignment: CDR1 SGHTA and CDR2 FQGNSA.

The rearrangement links TRBV10-3 to TRBJ1-5; checking the TCRdb D call of TRBD1 is not possible without DNA. Germline loops: CDR1 ENHRY, CDR2 SYGVKD. CDR3 length: 13 residues. CDR3 amino acids: CAIKGEGNQPQHF.

CDR3 protein: CASSQDGLASSEQFF. This chain joins TRBV4-2 and TRBJ2-1; TCRdb calls TRBD2, which cannot be checked without DNA. Germline V lookup: CDR1 LGHNA, CDR2 YNFKEQ. There are 15 residues in the CDR3.

The CDR3 reads CASSGGCVDTRTPF. This chain uses TRBV6-4 with TRBJ1-1; TCRdb designates TRBD1, a call that cannot be tested without DNA. CDR3 length: 14 amino acids. Looked up from germline, CDR1 is MRHNA and CDR2 is SNTAGT.

The V and J genes are TRBV4-1 and TRBJ2-5; the D call of TRBD2 rests on TCRdb alone, since no DNA is present to check it. The CDR3 runs to 15 residues. CDR1 is MGHRA and CDR2 is YSYEKL in the germline V gene. The CDR3 loop is CASSQPSGTGETQYF.

This chain uses TRBV7-9 with TRBJ1-1. The germline V gene encodes CDR1 SEHNR and CDR2 FQNEAQ (reference sequence). The CDR3 length is 11 residues. The CDR3 reads CASIGEQEAFF. Looking up the rest from reference TRBV7-9 and TRBJ1-1 gives the full variable domain: DTGVSQNPRHKITKRGQNVTFRCDPISEHNRLYWYRQTLGQGPEFLTYFQNEAQLEKSRLLSDRFSAERPKGSFSTLEIQRTEQGDSAMYLCASIGEQEAFFGQGTRLTVV.

The rearrangement joins TRBV7-2 to TRBJ2-2; TCRdb outputs TRBD2, but without DNA this stays unchecked. The V gene's germline CDR1 is SGHTA and CDR2 FQGNSA. The length of the CDR3 is 16 residues. The CDR3 reads CASSLAPRRRGGELFF.

The rearrangement uses TRBV6-1 and TRBJ1-2. Germline assignment: CDR1 MNHNS and CDR2 SASEGT. This CDR3 has 11 amino acids. CDR3 sequence: CAKQGPYGYTF.

This chain uses TRBV12-3 or TRBV12-4 with TRBJ1-2; the D call from TCRdb, TRBD1, cannot be confirmed without DNA. This CDR3 spans 13 amino acids. This CDR3 reads CASGRQGGYGYTF.

V is TRBV5-1 and J is TRBJ1-1. CDR3 size: 14 residues. CDR1 is SGHRS and CDR2 is YFSETQ in the germline V gene. This chain's CDR3 is CASSLAEAYTEAFF.

CDR3 amino acids: CSARTGSLYGYTF. V gene TRBV20-1 combines with J gene TRBJ1-2; TCRdb designates TRBD1, a call that cannot be tested without DNA. The CDR3 contains 13 residues. Germline CDR1 reads DFQATT; CDR2 reads SNEGSKA (reference sequence).

V gene TRBV27 combines with J gene TRBJ2-7. Germline V gives CDR1 MNHEY, CDR2 SMNVEV (reference sequence). This CDR3 is 13 amino acids long. CDR3 residues: CASSFSGTYEQYF.